A single sample gave rise to the 14 T cell receptor beta chains below, sequenced in a study of vaccination and CD4 T cells after COVID-19. No cognate antigen is known for these TCRs. The study sequenced cultured CD4+ T cell DNA using the Oncomine TCR Beta short-read assay. TCRdb used MiXCR to reprocess the PCR reads, holding one entry per CDR3 protein. The sample lists over 10,000 distinct CDR3 sequences, roughly 26% occurring once. This sample's treatment: roughly 10-day PBMC culture with coronavirus spike peptide pools or control peptides (ViraFEST assay). The starting material was CD4+ T cells from blood, cultured in vitro, obtained before SARS-CoV-2 vaccination. All receptors come from a human donor who received a COVID-19 vaccine.

This clonotype occurred a few times. The V gene is TRBV2, the J gene TRBJ2-4; TRBD1 is a possible D gene (5 bases). The V end lost 6 bases, the J end lost 1 base, and 13 bases lay between the germline ends. This CDR3 has 15 amino acids. The germline gives CDR1 SNHLY, CDR2 FYNNEI. Here the CDR3 reads CASRGSGSAKNIQYF. CDR3 sequence (DNA): TGTGCCAGCAGGGGATCAGGGTCGGCCAAAAACATTCAGTACTTC.

This sequence joins TRBV25-1 and TRBJ1-5, with a possible D match to TRBD1 (6 bases). The CDR3 is made up of 13 amino acids. Trimming stripped 1 base from V and 7 bases from J, with 8 bases between. In germline, CDR1 is MGHDK, CDR2 SYGVNS. This CDR3 is CASSESGAQPQHF. CDR3 DNA: TGTGCCAGCAGTGAATCGGGGGCGCAGCCCCAGCATTTT.

This clonotype was counted only a few times. V usage is TRBV20-1 and J usage is TRBJ2-3; 11 positions match TRBD2. Germline CDR1 is DFQATT and CDR2 is SNEGSKA (reference sequence). CDR3 size: 14 residues. V dropped 5 bases and J dropped 4; count of bases not matched to a gene: 5. The CDR3: CSAPTSGVPDTQYF. Here the CDR3 DNA reads TGCAGTGCTCCGACTAGCGGGGTACCAGATACGCAGTATTTT.

This clonotype has a handful of counts. The V and J genes are TRBV7-9 and TRBJ2-7; no firm D call. The CDR3 spans 14 residues. Germline V lookup: CDR1 SEHNR, CDR2 FQNEAQ (reference sequence). V lost 5 bases and J 4 bases, leaving 15 bases between the germline ends. The CDR3 loop reads CASSHDLIEYEQYF. In DNA, the CDR3 is TGTGCCAGCAGCCACGATTTAATCGAATACGAGCAGTACTTC.

The genes are TRBV21-1 and TRBJ2-2; the table names TRBD1, a call not compared with the DNA. TRBV21-1 is given as a pseudogene. The CDR3 extends over 18 amino acids. The CDR3 reads CASSKVRGQVGGPGELFF. The CDR3 DNA follows: TGTGCCAGCAGCAAAGTCCGTGGCCAAGTAGGGGGCCCCGGGGAGCTGTTTTTT.

The J gene is TRBJ1-1, the V gene TRBV12-3 or TRBV12-4; 12 nucleotides line up with TRBD1. The CDR3 covers 15 residues. V lost 5 bases to trimming and J lost 3 bases; unmatched junction nucleotides: 4. The CDR3 loop reads CASSRDRGLDTEAFF. The CDR3, as DNA: TGTGCCAGCAGTAGGGACAGGGGGCTCGACACTGAAGCTTTCTTT.

In its sample, this clonotype was seen a few times. This chain connects TRBV6-1 to TRBJ1-6; tentative D call: TRBD1 (5 bases). Germline V gene data show CDR1 as MNHNS and CDR2 as SASEGT. The CDR3 spans 16 residues. V dropped 2 bases and J dropped 0 bases, with 8 bases sitting between them. Here the CDR3 reads CASSELGGSYNSPLHF. CDR3 coding DNA: TGTGCCAGCAGTGAATTGGGGGGCTCCTATAATTCACCCCTCCACTTT.

This clonotype appeared a few times. The V and J genes are TRBV6-1 and TRBJ2-3; weak D call: TRBD2 (5 bases). The CDR3 is made up of 15 amino acids. Germline values: CDR1 MNHNS, CDR2 SASEGT. Trimming stripped 11 bases from V and 6 bases from J, with 24 bases between. CDR3 region: CACMARDGRWDTQYF. The CDR3 coding sequence is TGTGCCTGCATGGCCCGGGATGGTAGGTGGGATACGCAGTATTTT.

This clonotype was observed a single time. This chain connects TRBV7-2 to TRBJ2-7, with D possibly matching TRBD2 (5 bases). The germline V and J ends were trimmed by 8 bases and 0 bases, with 14 bases remaining between them. This CDR3 has 14 residues. Germline V lookup: CDR1 SGHTA, CDR2 FQGNSA. CDR3 sequence: CASRRGKSSYEQYF. CDR3 in DNA: TGTGCCAGCCGCCGGGGAAAGAGCTCCTACGAGCAGTACTTC. The entire variable domain, with the rest obtained from reference TRBV7-2 and TRBJ2-7, is as follows: GAGVSQSPSNKVTEKGKDVELRCDPISGHTALYWYRQSLGQGLEFLIYFQGNSAPDKSGLPSDRFSAERTGGSVSTLTIQRTQQEDSAVYLCASRRGKSSYEQYFGPGTRLTVT.

Relative to its sample, this clonotype is medium-sized. The chain employs TRBV20-1 and TRBJ1-2; a weak D match, TRBD1 (5 bases). Trimming left V 2 bases short and J 3 bases short, with 16 bases between. Looked up from germline, CDR1 is DFQATT and CDR2 is SNEGSKA (reference sequence). The CDR3 is 15 residues long. CDR3 sequence: CSARPPGGWDYGYTF. The CDR3 nucleotides are TGCAGTGCTAGACCGCCGGGGGGTTGGGACTATGGCTACACCTTC.

Only a few counts were recorded for this clonotype. The chain recombines TRBV30 with TRBJ2-1; 7 bases are a match to TRBD1. The CDR3 runs 15 residues. Germline-derived CDR1 and CDR2 are GTSNPN and SVGIG (reference sequence). The V gene end was trimmed by 0 bases and the J gene end by 4 bases; junction bases not matched to a gene: 6. The CDR3: CAWSVRQGTYNEQFF. CDR3 DNA: TGTGCCTGGAGTGTACGACAGGGAACGTACAATGAGCAGTTCTTC.

This rearrangement joins TRBV6-5 to TRBJ2-7, with D tentatively TRBD1 (6 bases). V shed 4 bases and J shed 4 bases, with 14 bases lying between them. The CDR3 has 14 amino acids. Germline V gene sequence: CDR1 MNHEY, CDR2 SVGAGI. DNA for the CDR3: TGTGCCAGCAGTTCTCGAGAACAGGGATACGAGCAGTACTTC. Translation gives CASSSREQGYEQYF.

Only a few counts were recorded for this clonotype. This chain joins TRBV2 and TRBJ2-7; tentative D call: TRBD1 (6 bases). Trimming took 5 bases from V and 1 from J, leaving 9 bases between them. Looked up from germline, CDR1 is SNHLY and CDR2 is FYNNEI. The CDR3 spans 13 residues. The CDR3 reads CASSTGTSYEQYF. Here the CDR3 DNA reads TGTGCCAGCAGTACCGGGACATCCTACGAGCAGTACTTC.

V gene TRBV7-9 combines with J gene TRBJ2-2; D uncertain. The CDR3 runs to 12 residues. V lost 3 bases and J lost 3, with 2 bases in between. Looked up from germline, CDR1 is SEHNR and CDR2 is FQNEAQ (reference sequence). CDR3 amino acids: CASSFDTGELFF. CDR3 DNA sequence: TGTGCCAGCAGCTTCGACACCGGGGAGCTGTTTTTT.